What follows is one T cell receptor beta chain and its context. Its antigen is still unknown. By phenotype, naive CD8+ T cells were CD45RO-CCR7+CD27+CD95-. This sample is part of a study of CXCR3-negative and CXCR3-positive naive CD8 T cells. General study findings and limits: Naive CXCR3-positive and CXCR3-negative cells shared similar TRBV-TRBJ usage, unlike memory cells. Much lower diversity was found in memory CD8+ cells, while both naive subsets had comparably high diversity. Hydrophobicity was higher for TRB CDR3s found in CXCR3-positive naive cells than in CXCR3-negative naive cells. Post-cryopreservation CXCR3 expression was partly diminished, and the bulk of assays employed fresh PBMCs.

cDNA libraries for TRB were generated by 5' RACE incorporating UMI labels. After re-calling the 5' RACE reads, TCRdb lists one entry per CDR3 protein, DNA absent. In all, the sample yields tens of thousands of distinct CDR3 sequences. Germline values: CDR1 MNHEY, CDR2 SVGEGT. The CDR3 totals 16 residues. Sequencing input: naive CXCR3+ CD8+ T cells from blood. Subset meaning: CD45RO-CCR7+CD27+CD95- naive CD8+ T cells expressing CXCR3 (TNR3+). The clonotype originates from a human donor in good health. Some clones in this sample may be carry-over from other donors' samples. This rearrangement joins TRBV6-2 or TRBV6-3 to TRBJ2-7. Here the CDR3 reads CASSYSRDSPPYEQYF.